Shown below are 13 T cell receptor beta chains from a single sample sequenced in a study of blood T cells in healthy people across ages. With a J-beta primer mix and a sample-barcoded 5' primer, a second PCR ran about 6 to 11 cycles. Using its own MiXCR run on the 5' RACE reads, TCRdb lists one record per CDR3 protein. Among fewer than 2 million distinct CDR3 sequences listed, approximately 39% were seen once. The specimen sequenced was blood. The origin of the receptors is a human donor in good health.

Note on this clonotype: Compared with germline, one end of the junction differs, possibly owing to a read error. The chain is built from TRBV6-2 or TRBV6-3 and TRBJ1-2; D gene ambiguous. The CDR3 contains 13 residues. Per the germline V gene, CDR1 is MNHEY and CDR2 is SVGEGT. In nucleotides, the CDR3 is TGCGCCATCCTGACCCAACCTAACTATGGCTACACCTTC. It yields the protein CAILTQPNYGYTF.

The rearrangement links TRBV4-3 to TRBJ1-6, with unresolved D. The CDR3 has 16 amino acids. Germline CDR1 reads LGHNA; CDR2 reads YSLEER. V shed 1 base and J shed 7 bases, with 14 bases lying between them. This CDR3 reads CASSQGVGFPNSPLHF. The CDR3 DNA reads TGCGCCAGCAGCCAAGGAGTCGGGTTCCCGAATTCACCCCTCCACTTT.

The V gene is TRBV5-1, the J gene TRBJ1-1; TRBD1 agrees at 10 bases. The J segment lost 0 bases and the V segment lost 0 bases, leaving 5 bases of the junction unmatched. CDR3 length: 17 residues. Germline assignment: CDR1 SGHRS and CDR2 YFSETQ. This CDR3 is CASSLVTGGGMNTEAFF. CDR3 DNA sequence: TGCGCCAGCAGCTTGGTGACAGGGGGCGGGATGAACACTGAAGCTTTCTTT.

This chain joins TRBV6-1 and TRBJ2-1; D may be TRBD2 (6 bases). V was shortened by 1 base and J by 13 bases, with 20 bases between the two germline ends. The CDR3 has 15 amino acids. CDR1 MNHNS and CDR2 SASEGT come from the germline V gene. CDR3: CASSEDRGGRETQFF. DNA of the CDR3: TGTGCCAGCAGTGAAGACCGTGGGGGACGGGAGACCCAGTTCTTC.

The rearrangement uses TRBV2 and TRBJ2-7; D is tentatively TRBD1 or TRBD2 (5 bases each). Germline loops: CDR1 SNHLY, CDR2 FYNNEI. This CDR3 has 15 residues. V lost 3 bases and J lost 6, with 18 bases in between. CDR3 nucleotide sequence: TGTGCCAGCAGTGAGGGCAGGGAGTTAGAGGGCGAGCAGTACTTC. It codes for CASSEGRELEGEQYF. Using reference TRBV2 and TRBJ2-7 for the parts outside the CDR3, the full variable domain is EPEVTQTPSHQVTQMGQEVILRCVPISNHLYFYWYRQILGQKVEFLVSFYNNEISEKSEIFDDQFSVERPDGSNFTLKIRSTKLEDSAMYFCASSEGRELEGEQYFGPGTRLTVT.

The chain has TRBV20-1 and TRBJ1-2; weak D call: TRBD1 (5 bases). This CDR3 spans 14 amino acids. Germline-derived CDR1 and CDR2 are DFQATT and SNEGSKA (reference sequence). Trimming removed 3 bases from V and 4 bases from J, with 15 bases in between. This CDR3 reads CSASLRSGAYGYTF. The CDR3 nucleotides are TGCAGTGCTAGTTTGAGGAGCGGGGCCTATGGCTACACCTTC.

This clonotype has a handful of counts. The rearrangement links TRBV4-1 to TRBJ2-7; TRBD2 agrees at 8 bases. Germline V gives CDR1 MGHRA, CDR2 YSYEKL. CDR3 length: 14 amino acids. The trim removed 6 bases at V and 4 bases at J, leaving 8 bases unmatched. This CDR3 is CASSINGGAYEQYF. Written as DNA, the CDR3 is TGCGCCAGCAGTATTAACGGGGGGGCATACGAGCAGTACTTC.

The chain uses TRBV29-1 and TRBJ2-3, with D perhaps being TRBD1 or TRBD2 (5 bases each). The CDR3 runs to 11 residues. The V end lost 1 base, the J end lost 8 bases, and 7 bases lay between the germline ends. Germline V gene sequence: CDR1 SQVTM, CDR2 ANQGSEA. The CDR3 region has the DNA TGCAGCGTTGAAGCTGGGGGTACGCAGTATTTT. Protein: CSVEAGGTQYF.

This clonotype was seen more than once but under ten times. This chain joins TRBV5-4 and TRBJ1-2, with 9 bases that match TRBD1. Germline V CDR1 and CDR2: SGHNT, YYREEE (reference sequence). CDR3 length: 17 residues. The V and J ends lost 4 bases and 6 bases, in that order; junction bases with no gene match: 16. The CDR3 reads CASSPIRDRVVADGYTF. The CDR3, as DNA: TGTGCCAGCAGCCCAATCCGGGACAGGGTTGTTGCGGATGGCTACACCTTC.

The sample holds one count of this clonotype. The chain is built from TRBV3-1 and TRBJ2-3, with TRBD2 identical over 8 bases. The CDR3 spans 16 residues. After removal of 1 base from V and 3 bases from J, the junction contained 6 bases not matched to a gene. Per the germline V gene, CDR1 is LGHDT and CDR2 is YNNKEL (reference sequence). The CDR3 is CASSQALAGGTDTQYF. CDR3 nucleotide sequence: TGTGCCAGCAGCCAAGCACTTGCGGGGGGAACAGATACGCAGTATTTT.

This clonotype has only a few counts. This sequence joins TRBV29-1 and TRBJ2-2; 9 bases agree with TRBD1. V was clipped by 7 bases and J by 5 bases; unmatched bases: 11. CDR1 is SQVTM and CDR2 is ANQGSEA in the germline V gene. This CDR3 spans 15 amino acids. CDR3 sequence: CSALHRGRGTGELFF. CDR3 DNA: TGCAGCGCTCTTCACAGGGGGCGCGGGACCGGGGAGCTGTTTTTT.

The sample holds a few counts of this clonotype. The chain has TRBV11-3 and TRBJ1-1, with D perhaps matching TRBD1 (6 bases). The CDR3 has 13 residues. Germline assignment: CDR1 SGHNT and CDR2 YENEEA. V shed 5 bases and J shed 3 bases, with 10 bases lying between them. CDR3 loop: CASSAHRDTEAFF. The CDR3 coding sequence is TGTGCCAGCAGCGCCCACAGGGACACTGAAGCTTTCTTT.

This clonotype has just a few counts. The chain is built from TRBV20-1 and TRBJ1-2; no clear D. The CDR3 contains 15 residues. Germline CDR1 DFQATT, CDR2 SNEGSKA (reference sequence). The ends were cut back, 3 bases at V and 2 bases at J, with 16 bases in the middle. CDR3 sequence (DNA): TGCAGTGCTAGCCCCAATCCAGCGGTGAACTATGGCTACACCTTC. This gives the protein CSASPNPAVNYGYTF.